One and the same sample provided the 11 T cell receptor beta chains below, sequenced in a study of shared clonotypes between healthy human individuals. Clones were read by immunoSEQ multiplex PCR, and TCRdb kept only the in-frame ones, dropping some. The table lists nearly 2 million clones, just under 95% of them singletons, with 0.95% to 1.5% in the top ten. Terminally differentiated effector memory CD45RA+ cells were left out of the naive CD8 fraction, which was CD45RO-negative and positively selected for CCR7. The sample was naive CD8+ T cells sorted from blood. The origin of the receptors is a man younger than 30 in good health.

The table lists this clone with a count of one. The J gene is TRBJ1-1, the V gene TRBV4-1; TRBD1 is a possible D gene (6 bases). V lost 3 bases and J lost 8, with 19 bases in between. CDR3 size: 15 residues. Germline CDR1 MGHRA, CDR2 YSYEKL. For the CDR3, the DNA is TGCGCCAGCAGCCACCCAGCCGGGGGCCTTCGGGAAGCTTTCTTT. Its translation is CASSHPAGGLREAFF.

Points on this clone: At the DNA level, this CDR3 is encoded by other sequences in the same sample as well. V and J are TRBV29-1 and TRBJ2-7; D uncertain. Germline V gene data show CDR1 as SQVTM and CDR2 as ANQGSEA. This CDR3 spans 12 amino acids. With 3 bases removed from V and 1 base from J, the gap between germline ends came to 7 bases. This CDR3 reads CSVELGSYEQYF. The CDR3 nucleotides read TGCAGCGTTGAGCTGGGTTCCTACGAGCAGTACTTC.

The CDR3 loop reads CASSQDWAGVAYNEQFF. The CDR3 DNA is TGCGCCAGCAGCCAAGATTGGGCGGGAGTGGCCTACAATGAGCAGTTCTTC. This chain links TRBV4-1 with TRBJ2-1; TRBD2 matches at 7 bases. Germline-derived CDR1 and CDR2 are MGHRA and YSYEKL. This CDR3 is built from 17 residues. The J segment lost 2 bases and the V segment lost 0 bases, leaving 7 bases of the junction unmatched.

In regard to this clone: The sample carries other DNA sequences with the same CDR3. The chain joins TRBV27 to TRBJ2-1, with 11 bases lining up with TRBD2. The CDR3 contains 16 residues. The V gene end was trimmed by 2 bases and the J gene end by 4 bases; junction bases not matched to a gene: 4. From germline, CDR1 is MNHEY and CDR2 SMNVEV (reference sequence). The CDR3 loop is CASSLLAGGTYNEQFF. The CDR3 coding sequence is TGTGCCAGCAGTTTACTAGCGGGAGGTACATACAATGAGCAGTTCTTC.

On this clone itself: Within the sample, other DNA sequences also encode this same CDR3. CDR3 loop: CASSLVSGSEQFF. CDR3 nucleotides: TGCGCCAGCAGCTTGGTGTCAGGGAGCGAGCAGTTCTTC. The rearrangement links TRBV5-1 to TRBJ2-1, with D perhaps being TRBD1 or TRBD2 (5 bases each). Germline CDR1 SGHRS, CDR2 YFSETQ. This CDR3 region has 13 residues. The germline V and J ends were trimmed by 0 bases and 10 bases, with 11 bases remaining between them.

V gene TRBV6-1 combines with J gene TRBJ2-7; 7 bases align to TRBD1. Germline V gene lookup returns CDR1 MNHNS and CDR2 SASEGT. CDR3 length: 15 residues. The trim removed 6 bases at V and 3 bases at J, leaving 11 bases unmatched. In DNA form, the CDR3 reads TGTGCCAGCAGGGTTTCGGCAGGGGGTGACTACGAGCAGTACTTC. It yields the protein CASRVSAGGDYEQYF.

This chain uses TRBV7-2 with TRBJ2-5; 7 positions match TRBD2. Germline lookup yields CDR1 SGHTA and CDR2 FQGNSA. The CDR3 length is 16 residues. With V trimmed by 5 bases and J by 5 bases, 14 bases remained unmatched. The CDR3: CASSQGEGGIWETQYF. CDR3 in DNA: TGTGCCAGCAGCCAAGGGGAGGGCGGTATATGGGAGACCCAGTACTTC. Variable domain in full (rest from reference TRBV7-2 and TRBJ2-5): GAGVSQSPSNKVTEKGKDVELRCDPISGHTALYWYRQSLGQGLEFLIYFQGNSAPDKSGLPSDRFSAERTGGSVSTLTIQRTQQEDSAVYLCASSQGEGGIWETQYFGPGTRLLVL.

This chain connects TRBV11-2 to TRBJ2-1, with 7 bases identical to TRBD1. CDR1 is SGHAT and CDR2 is FQNNGV in the germline V gene. This CDR3 comprises 14 residues. Trimming at V came to 7 bases and at J to 3 bases, leaving 6 bases not matched to a gene. The CDR3 nucleotides are TGTGCCAGCACCCGGACAGGTGGCTACAATGAGCAGTTCTTC. Its protein is CASTRTGGYNEQFF.

As regards this clone: In the same sample, other DNA sequences code for this CDR3. The chain links TRBV27 to TRBJ1-5; D is unresolved. The CDR3 has 14 residues. Germline assignment: CDR1 MNHEY and CDR2 SMNVEV (reference sequence). With 0 bases removed from V and 4 bases from J, the gap between germline ends came to 7 bases. CDR3 DNA sequence: TGTGCCAGCAGTTTATCAGCGCGGAATCAGCCCCAGCATTTT. As protein: CASSLSARNQPQHF.

The V call is TRBV2, the J call TRBJ2-1; 10 bases are shared with TRBD2. The germline CDR1 and CDR2 sequences are SNHLY and FYNNEI. The V gene end was trimmed by 6 bases and the J gene end by 5 bases; junction bases not matched to a gene: 19. The CDR3 totals 19 residues. CDR3 residues: CASSLIGFDGLAENNEQFF. In DNA form, the CDR3 reads TGTGCCAGCAGCTTAATTGGATTCGATGGACTAGCGGAGAACAATGAGCAGTTCTTC.

This chain's CDR3 is CASSPHRLAGRDTQYF. CDR3 nucleotides: TGTGCCAGCAGCCCCCACCGACTAGCGGGGAGGGATACGCAGTATTTT. The chain has TRBV9 and TRBJ2-3; 11 nucleotides line up with TRBD2. CDR3 length: 16 residues. Germline V gene data show CDR1 as SGDLS and CDR2 as YYNGEE. V shed 4 bases and J 6 bases; nucleotides not matched to a gene: 10.